The 18 T cell receptor beta chains given below trace back to one sample, sequenced in a study of blood T cell repertoires in COVID-19. This table comes from immunoSEQ multiplex PCR, and its TCRdb copy is limited to in-frame clones, with some not included. The data contain 72,000 or so clones, 75% to 90% of them singletons. Material for sequencing was peripheral blood. The receptors were sampled from a woman older than 75 with active or convalescent COVID-19.

The J gene is TRBJ2-3, the V gene TRBV7-2; 8 bases are a match to TRBD2. This CDR3 has 16 amino acids. Unmatched junction bases numbered 5, after V lost 3 bases and J lost 0 bases. Germline CDR1 SGHTA, CDR2 FQGNSA. The CDR3 spells CASSFGAGASTDTQYF. In DNA, the CDR3 is TGTGCCAGCAGCTTCGGAGCGGGGGCTAGCACAGATACGCAGTATTTT.

The rearrangement links TRBV2 to TRBJ2-5; D possibly corresponds to TRBD1 (5 bases). Per germline, CDR1 SNHLY and CDR2 FYNNEI. Trimming removed 3 bases at V and 4 bases at J, with 6 bases between. The CDR3 sequence is 12 residues long. CDR3 in amino acids: CASSEQGETQYF. The CDR3 coding sequence is TGTGCCAGCAGTGAGCAGGGAGAGACCCAGTACTTC.

The chain carries TRBV25-1 and TRBJ1-2; unclear D gene. CDR1 is MGHDK and CDR2 is SYGVNS in the germline V gene. The CDR3 spans 14 residues. Trimming took 4 bases from V and 0 from J, leaving 9 bases between them. This chain's CDR3 is CASSVSGTNYGYTF. The DNA for the CDR3 is TGTGCCAGCAGTGTTTCCGGGACTAACTATGGCTACACCTTC.

The chain joins TRBV10-1 to TRBJ2-5; a possible D gene is TRBD2 (6 bases). Looked up from germline, CDR1 is WNHNN and CDR2 is SYGVQD (reference sequence). The CDR3 has 14 amino acids. Trimming pared 6 bases from V and 5 bases from J, leaving 16 bases between. CDR3 DNA: TGCGCCAGCAGCCCGGGACTGTCCGTGGAGACCCAGTACTTC. This codes for CASSPGLSVETQYF.

The chain recombines TRBV5-1 with TRBJ2-7, with no clear D. The V end lost 4 bases, the J end lost 2 bases, and 19 bases lay between the germline ends. Germline values: CDR1 SGHRS, CDR2 YFSETQ. The CDR3 covers 16 residues. The CDR3 reads CASSPKLAPGPYEQYF. The CDR3 DNA reads as TGCGCCAGCAGCCCGAAATTGGCCCCAGGCCCCTACGAGCAGTACTTC.

This clone was counted once. The chain recombines TRBV3-1 (or the pseudogene TRBV3-2) with TRBJ2-1; TRBD2 agrees at 10 bases. Per germline, CDR1 LGHDT and CDR2 YNNKEL (reference sequence). J lost 9 bases, V lost 0 bases, and 5 bases had no gene match. This CDR3 comprises 15 residues. This CDR3 reads CASSQDVAGGREQFF. The CDR3 region has the DNA TGTGCCAGCAGCCAAGACGTAGCGGGGGGTCGTGAGCAGTTCTTC.

The rearrangement uses TRBV19 and TRBJ1-3, with 8 bases fitting TRBD1. The V gene end was trimmed by 6 bases and the J gene end by 4 bases; junction bases not matched to a gene: 17. The CDR3 totals 18 residues. Per the germline V gene, CDR1 is LNHDA and CDR2 is SQIVND (reference sequence). Written as DNA, the CDR3 is TGTGCCAGTAGCATCCCTACCCTGACAGGGGAAGGCGGAAACACCATATATTTT. It translates to CASSIPTLTGEGGNTIYF.

The V gene is TRBV5-4, the J gene TRBJ2-7; a weak D match, TRBD1 (5 bases). V lost 4 bases to trimming and J lost 3 bases, with 11 bases between them. Germline lookup yields CDR1 SGHNT and CDR2 YYREEE (reference sequence). The CDR3 length is 13 residues. CDR3 sequence: CASSPQANYEQYF. As DNA, the CDR3 is TGTGCCAGCAGCCCACAGGCGAACTACGAGCAGTACTTC.

V usage is TRBV2 and J usage is TRBJ2-3, with 9 nucleotides matching TRBD1. Germline values: CDR1 SNHLY, CDR2 FYNNEI. The CDR3 consists of 15 residues. V trimming: 3 bases; J trimming: 3 bases; junction bases outside the gene matches: 4. The CDR3 DNA reads TGTGCCAGCAGTGAGGACAGGGGCATGACAGATACGCAGTATTTT. Its translation: CASSEDRGMTDTQYF.

The V and J genes are TRBV28 and TRBJ1-6; D is unresolved. The CDR3 loop spans 16 amino acids. Germline CDR1 reads MDHEN; CDR2 reads SYDVKM. V dropped 5 bases and J dropped 9 bases, with 20 bases sitting between them. Written as DNA, the CDR3 is TGTGCCAGCAGTCCCCCAGTTTCGGTCTCGGGTTCACCCCTCCACTTT. Protein: CASSPPVSVSGSPLHF.

The genes are TRBV27 and TRBJ1-2; 8 bases fit TRBD1. V shed 5 bases, J shed 8 bases, and the junction held 10 bases outside the gene matches. This CDR3 is built from 14 residues. Looked up from germline, CDR1 is MNHEY and CDR2 is SMNVEV (reference sequence). DNA of the CDR3: TGTGCCAGCAGTGCTTCCGGGACAGGTTCCGGCTACACCTTC. This encodes CASSASGTGSGYTF.

The chain employs TRBV24-1 and TRBJ2-1; D call uncertain. CDR1 and CDR2 from the germline V gene are KGHDR and SFDVKD. Deletions cut 0 bases from V and 6 bases from J, with 8 bases between. The CDR3 consists of 14 residues. The CDR3 DNA reads TGTGCCACCAGTGATTTGCCTCCCCCCAATGAGCAGTTCTTC. Translated, it gives CATSDLPPPNEQFF.

The CDR3 DNA follows: TGTGCCAGCAGCTTATTACTCATAGCGGGGGGTGGAGAGACCCAGTACTTC. It specifies CASSLLLIAGGGETQYF. The chain recombines TRBV7-2 with TRBJ2-5; 10 bases are shared with TRBD2. In germline, CDR1 is SGHTA, CDR2 FQGNSA. The CDR3 runs to 17 residues. V gave up 2 bases and J gave up 4 bases; unmatched junction bases: 10.

This clone was seen once. This chain links TRBV11-2 with TRBJ2-7, with 7 bases identical to TRBD2. Germline V gene data show CDR1 as SGHAT and CDR2 as FQNNGV. V lost 7 bases to trimming and J lost 3 bases; unmatched junction nucleotides: 6. This CDR3 is 13 amino acids long. CDR3 sequence: CASKRTSNYEQYF. The CDR3 DNA sequence: TGTGCCAGCAAAAGGACTAGTAACTACGAGCAGTACTTC.

This chain joins TRBV25-1 and TRBJ2-2; weak D call: TRBD1 (6 bases). V was shortened by 3 bases and J by 2 bases, with 16 bases between the two germline ends. Germline V gives CDR1 MGHDK, CDR2 SYGVNS. This CDR3 spans 17 amino acids. CDR3 coding DNA: TGTGCCAGCAGTGAGGCTACCGGGACATCAAACACCGGGGAGCTGTTTTTT. Amino acid sequence: CASSEATGTSNTGELFF.

The gene calls are TRBV28 and TRBJ2-2, with 7 nucleotides matching TRBD2. Trimming took 1 base from V and 2 from J; bases not matched to a gene: 4. The CDR3 length is 16 residues. Germline loops: CDR1 MDHEN, CDR2 SYDVKM. The CDR3 sequence is CASSLFQRGNTGELFF. CDR3 DNA sequence: TGTGCCAGCAGTTTATTTCAGCGGGGAAACACCGGGGAGCTGTTTTTT.

The chain carries TRBV28 and TRBJ1-5; 8 bases line up with TRBD1. Germline loops: CDR1 MDHEN, CDR2 SYDVKM. The CDR3 runs to 16 residues. J was trimmed by 9 bases and V by 2 bases; bases with no gene match: 12. CDR3 region: CASSLGPRRQGWPQHF. The CDR3 DNA reads as TGTGCCAGCAGTTTAGGCCCCCGTCGACAGGGGTGGCCCCAGCATTTT.

V usage is TRBV19 and J usage is TRBJ2-5, with D possibly being TRBD1 (6 bases). The germline V gene has CDR1 LNHDA and CDR2 SQIVND (reference sequence). Trimming removed 8 bases at V and 4 bases at J, with 14 bases between. This CDR3 is built from 13 residues. The CDR3 nucleotides read TGTGCCAGTCAGGGGCGAGGGGGAGAGACCCAGTACTTC. This encodes CASQGRGGETQYF.